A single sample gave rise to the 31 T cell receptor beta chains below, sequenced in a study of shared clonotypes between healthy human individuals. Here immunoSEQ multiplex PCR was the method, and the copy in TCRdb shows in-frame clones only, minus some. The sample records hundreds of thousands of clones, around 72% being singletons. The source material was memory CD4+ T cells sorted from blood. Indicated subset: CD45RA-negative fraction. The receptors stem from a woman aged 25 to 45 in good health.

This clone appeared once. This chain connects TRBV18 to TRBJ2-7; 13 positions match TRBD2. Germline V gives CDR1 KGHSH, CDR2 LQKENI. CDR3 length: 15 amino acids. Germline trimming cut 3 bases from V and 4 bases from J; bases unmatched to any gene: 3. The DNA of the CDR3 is TGTGCCAGCTCACCGGGACTAGCGGGGTTATACGAGCAGTACTTC. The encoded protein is CASSPGLAGLYEQYF.

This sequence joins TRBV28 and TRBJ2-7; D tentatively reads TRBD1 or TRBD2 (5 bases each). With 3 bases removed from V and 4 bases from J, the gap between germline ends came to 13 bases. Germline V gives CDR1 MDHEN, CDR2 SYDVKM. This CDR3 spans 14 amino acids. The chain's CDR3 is CASSLRGESYEQYF. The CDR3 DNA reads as TGTGCCAGCAGTTTGAGGGGCGAGAGTTACGAGCAGTACTTC.

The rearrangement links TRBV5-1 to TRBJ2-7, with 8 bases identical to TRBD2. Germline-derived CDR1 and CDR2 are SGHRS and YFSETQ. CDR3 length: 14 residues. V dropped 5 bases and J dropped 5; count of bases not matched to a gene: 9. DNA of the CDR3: TGCGCCAGCAGGGCGGGACTAGAAGTCCACGAGCAGTACTTC. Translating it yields CASRAGLEVHEQYF.

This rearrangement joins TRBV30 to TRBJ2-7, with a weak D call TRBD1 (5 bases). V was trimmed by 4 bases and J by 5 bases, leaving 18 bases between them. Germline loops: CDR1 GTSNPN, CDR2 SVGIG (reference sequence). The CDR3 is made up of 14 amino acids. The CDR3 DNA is TGTGCCTGGAAAAGAGCCAGGGAAACCGACGAGCAGTACTTC. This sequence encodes CAWKRARETDEQYF.

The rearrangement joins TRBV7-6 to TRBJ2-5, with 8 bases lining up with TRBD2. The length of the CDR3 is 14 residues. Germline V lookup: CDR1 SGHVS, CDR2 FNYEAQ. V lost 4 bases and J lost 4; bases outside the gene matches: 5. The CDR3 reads CASSSQAGAETQYF. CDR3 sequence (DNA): TGTGCCAGCAGCTCGCAAGCGGGAGCAGAGACCCAGTACTTC. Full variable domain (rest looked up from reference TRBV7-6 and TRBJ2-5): GAGVSQSPRYKVTKRGQDVALRCDPISGHVSLYWYRQALGQGPEFLTYFNYEAQQDKSGLPNDRFSAERPEGSISTLTIQRTEQRDSAMYRCASSSQAGAETQYFGPGTRLLVL.

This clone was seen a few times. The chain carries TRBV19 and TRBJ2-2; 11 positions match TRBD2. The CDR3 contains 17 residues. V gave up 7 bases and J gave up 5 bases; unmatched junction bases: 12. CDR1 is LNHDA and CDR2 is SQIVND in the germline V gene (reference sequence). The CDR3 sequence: CASKRVLAGVSTGELFF. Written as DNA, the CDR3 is TGTGCCAGTAAAAGGGTACTAGCGGGAGTTAGTACCGGGGAGCTGTTTTTT. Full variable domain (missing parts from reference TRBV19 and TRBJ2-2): DGGITQSPKYLFRKEGQNVTLSCEQNLNHDAMYWYRQDPGQGLRLIYYSQIVNDFQKGDIAEGYSVSREKKESFPLTVTSAQKNPTAFYLCASKRVLAGVSTGELFFGEGSRLTVL.

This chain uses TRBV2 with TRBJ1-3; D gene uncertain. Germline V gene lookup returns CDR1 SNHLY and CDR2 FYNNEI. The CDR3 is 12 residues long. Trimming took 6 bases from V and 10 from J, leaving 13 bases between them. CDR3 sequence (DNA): TGTGCCAGCAGCATCTTCGAGGTGACCATATATTTT. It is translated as CASSIFEVTIYF. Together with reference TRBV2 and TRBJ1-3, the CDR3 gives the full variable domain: EPEVTQTPSHQVTQMGQEVILRCVPISNHLYFYWYRQILGQKVEFLVSFYNNEISEKSEIFDDQFSVERPDGSNFTLKIRSTKLEDSAMYFCASSIFEVTIYFGEGSWLTVV.

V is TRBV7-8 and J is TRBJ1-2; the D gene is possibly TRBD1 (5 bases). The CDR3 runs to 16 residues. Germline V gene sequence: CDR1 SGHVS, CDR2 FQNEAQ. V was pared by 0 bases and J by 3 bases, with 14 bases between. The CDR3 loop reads CASSLALKGRDYGYTF. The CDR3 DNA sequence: TGTGCCAGCAGCTTAGCACTTAAGGGGCGCGACTATGGCTACACCTTC.

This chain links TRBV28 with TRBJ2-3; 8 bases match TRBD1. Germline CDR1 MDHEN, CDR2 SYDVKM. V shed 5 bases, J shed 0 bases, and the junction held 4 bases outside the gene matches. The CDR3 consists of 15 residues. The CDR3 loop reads CASSTDRGSTDTQYF. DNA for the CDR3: TGTGCCAGCAGTACCGACAGGGGTAGCACAGATACGCAGTATTTT.

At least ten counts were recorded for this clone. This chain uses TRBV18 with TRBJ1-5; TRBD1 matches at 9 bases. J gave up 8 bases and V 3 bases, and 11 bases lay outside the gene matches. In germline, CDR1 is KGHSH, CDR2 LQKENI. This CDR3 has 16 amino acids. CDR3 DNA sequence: TGTGCCAGCTCACCGACAGGGGGAGGAATGTTGGAGCCCCAGCATTTT. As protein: CASSPTGGGMLEPQHF.

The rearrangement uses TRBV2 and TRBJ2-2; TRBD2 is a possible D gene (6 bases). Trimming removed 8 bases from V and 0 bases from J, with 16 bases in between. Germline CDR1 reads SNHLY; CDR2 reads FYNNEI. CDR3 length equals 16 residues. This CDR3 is CASRGSGGTNTGELFF. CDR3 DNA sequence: TGTGCCAGCCGCGGTAGCGGAGGAACGAACACCGGGGAGCTGTTTTTT.

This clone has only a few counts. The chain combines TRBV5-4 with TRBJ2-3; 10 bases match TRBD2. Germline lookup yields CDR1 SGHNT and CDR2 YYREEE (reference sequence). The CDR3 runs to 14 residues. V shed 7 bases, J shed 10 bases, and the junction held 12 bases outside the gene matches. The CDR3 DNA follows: TGTGCCAGCGGAACCAAGCGGGAGGGCCTTTCGCAGTATTTT. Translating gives CASGTKREGLSQYF.

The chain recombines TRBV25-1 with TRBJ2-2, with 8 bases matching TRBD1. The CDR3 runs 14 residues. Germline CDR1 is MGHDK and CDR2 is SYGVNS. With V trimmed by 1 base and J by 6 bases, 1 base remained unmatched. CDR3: CASSEWTGSGELFF. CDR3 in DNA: TGTGCCAGCAGTGAATGGACAGGGTCCGGGGAGCTGTTTTTT.

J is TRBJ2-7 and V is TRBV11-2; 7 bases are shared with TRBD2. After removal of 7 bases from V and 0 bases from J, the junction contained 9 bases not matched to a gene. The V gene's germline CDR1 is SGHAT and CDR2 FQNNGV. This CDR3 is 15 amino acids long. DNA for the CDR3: TGTGCCAGCACCGTAATAGGCGGGAGCTCCTACGAGCAGTACTTC. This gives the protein CASTVIGGSSYEQYF. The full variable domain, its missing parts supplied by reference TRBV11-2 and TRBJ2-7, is EAGVAQSPRYKIIEKRQSVAFWCNPISGHATLYWYQQILGQGPKLLIQFQNNGVVDDSQLPKDRFSAERLKGVDSTLKIQPAKLEDSAVYLCASTVIGGSSYEQYFGPGTRLTVT.

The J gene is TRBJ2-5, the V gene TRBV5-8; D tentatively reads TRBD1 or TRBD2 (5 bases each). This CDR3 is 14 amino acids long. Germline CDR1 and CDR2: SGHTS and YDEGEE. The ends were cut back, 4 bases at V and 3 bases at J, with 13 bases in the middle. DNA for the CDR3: TGTGCCAGCAGCACTTTTGGGGGAGAAGAGACCCAGTACTTC. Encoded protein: CASSTFGGEETQYF.

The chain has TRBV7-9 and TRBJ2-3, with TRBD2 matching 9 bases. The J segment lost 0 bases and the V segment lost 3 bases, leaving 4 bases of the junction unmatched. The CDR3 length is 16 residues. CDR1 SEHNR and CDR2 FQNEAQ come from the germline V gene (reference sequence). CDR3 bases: TGTGCCAGCAGCTTGTTAGCGGGAGTGAGCACAGATACGCAGTATTTT. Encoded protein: CASSLLAGVSTDTQYF.

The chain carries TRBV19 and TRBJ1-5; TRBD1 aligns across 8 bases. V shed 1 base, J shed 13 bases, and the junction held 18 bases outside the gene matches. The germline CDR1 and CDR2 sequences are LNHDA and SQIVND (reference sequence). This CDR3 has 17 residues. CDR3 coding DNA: TGTGCCAGTAGTATAGCCCCCGGACAGGGCAAAAATCAGGGTCAGCATTTT. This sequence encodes CASSIAPGQGKNQGQHF. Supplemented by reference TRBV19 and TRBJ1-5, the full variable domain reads DGGITQSPKYLFRKEGQNVTLSCEQNLNHDAMYWYRQDPGQGLRLIYYSQIVNDFQKGDIAEGYSVSREKKESFPLTVTSAQKNPTAFYLCASSIAPGQGKNQGQHFGDGTRLSIL.

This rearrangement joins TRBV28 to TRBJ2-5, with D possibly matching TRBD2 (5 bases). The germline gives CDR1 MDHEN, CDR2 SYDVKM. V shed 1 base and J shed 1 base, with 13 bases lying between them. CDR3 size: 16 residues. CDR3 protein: CASSLFQGGSQETQYF. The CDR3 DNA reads TGTGCCAGCAGTTTATTTCAAGGAGGCAGCCAAGAGACCCAGTACTTC. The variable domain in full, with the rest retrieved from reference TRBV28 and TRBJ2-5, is DVKVTQSSRYLVKRTGEKVFLECVQDMDHENMFWYRQDPGLGLRLIYFSYDVKMKEKGDIPEGYSVSREKKERFSLILESASTNQTSMYLCASSLFQGGSQETQYFGPGTRLLVL.

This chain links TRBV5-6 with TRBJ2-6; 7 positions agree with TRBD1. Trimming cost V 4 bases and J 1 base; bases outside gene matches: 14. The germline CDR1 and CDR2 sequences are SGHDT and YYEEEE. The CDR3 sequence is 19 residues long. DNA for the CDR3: TGTGCCAGCAGCCCGACAGGACAGGCTTTGTTATCTGGGGCCAACGTCCTGACTTTC. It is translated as CASSPTGQALLSGANVLTF.

The CDR3 spells CASKTGTSGRHVTGELFF. CDR3 nucleotides: TGTGCCAGCAAAACCGGGACTAGTGGGAGACACGTCACCGGGGAGCTGTTTTTT. The chain employs TRBV6-7 and TRBJ2-2; TRBD2 aligns across 8 bases. TRBV6-7 qualifies as an ORF whose function is uncertain. V shed 7 bases, J shed 4 bases, and the junction held 17 bases outside the gene matches. The CDR3 contains 18 residues.

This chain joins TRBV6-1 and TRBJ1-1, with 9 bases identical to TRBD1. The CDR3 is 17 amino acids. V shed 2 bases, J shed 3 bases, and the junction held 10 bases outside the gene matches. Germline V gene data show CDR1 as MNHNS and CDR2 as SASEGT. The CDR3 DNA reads TGTGCCAGCAGTGAATTAACAGGGGGCCGATGGGACACTGAAGCTTTCTTT. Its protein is CASSELTGGRWDTEAFF.

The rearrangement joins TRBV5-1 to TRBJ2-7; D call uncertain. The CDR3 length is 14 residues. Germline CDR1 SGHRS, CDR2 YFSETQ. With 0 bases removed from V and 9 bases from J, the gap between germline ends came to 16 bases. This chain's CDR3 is CASSLGSYTFGQYF. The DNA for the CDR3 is TGCGCCAGCAGCTTGGGGAGTTACACCTTTGGGCAGTACTTC.

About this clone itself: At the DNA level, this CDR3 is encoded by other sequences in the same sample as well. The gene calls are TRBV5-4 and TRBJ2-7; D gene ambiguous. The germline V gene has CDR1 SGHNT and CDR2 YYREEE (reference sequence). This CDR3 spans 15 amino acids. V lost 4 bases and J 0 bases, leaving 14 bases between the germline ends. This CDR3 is CASSRGGGTSYEQYF. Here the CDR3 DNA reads TGTGCCAGCAGCCGCGGTGGCGGTACCTCCTACGAGCAGTACTTC.

Here the CDR3 reads CASSSPGGSQPQHF. The DNA of the CDR3 is TGTGCCAGCAGTTCCCCAGGGGGCTCTCAGCCCCAGCATTTT. The chain recombines TRBV6-5 with TRBJ1-5; 8 nucleotides match TRBD1. The CDR3 runs to 14 residues. V gave up 4 bases and J gave up 6 bases; unmatched junction bases: 5. The germline CDR1 and CDR2 sequences are MNHEY and SVGAGI.

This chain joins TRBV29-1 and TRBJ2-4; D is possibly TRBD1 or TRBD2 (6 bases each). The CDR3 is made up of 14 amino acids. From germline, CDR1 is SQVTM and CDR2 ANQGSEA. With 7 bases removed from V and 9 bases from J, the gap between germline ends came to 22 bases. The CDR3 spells CSAEDRLRGGIQYF. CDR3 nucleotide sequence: TGCAGCGCAGAAGACAGGTTGAGGGGAGGCATTCAGTACTTC.

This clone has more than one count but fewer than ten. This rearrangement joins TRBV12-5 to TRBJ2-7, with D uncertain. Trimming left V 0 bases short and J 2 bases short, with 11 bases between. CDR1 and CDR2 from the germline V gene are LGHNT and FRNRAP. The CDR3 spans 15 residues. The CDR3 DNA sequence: TGTGCTAGTGGTTTGGTAAGTGTTATCACCTACGAGCAGTACTTC. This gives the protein CASGLVSVITYEQYF.

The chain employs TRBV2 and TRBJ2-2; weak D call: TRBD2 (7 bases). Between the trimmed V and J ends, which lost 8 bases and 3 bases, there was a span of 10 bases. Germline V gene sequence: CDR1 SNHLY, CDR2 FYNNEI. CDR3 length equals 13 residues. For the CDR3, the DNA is TGTGCCAGCGGGGGGGCCGACACCGGGGAGCTGTTTTTT. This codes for CASGGADTGELFF.

The CDR3 coding sequence is TGCGCCAGCAGCTTGGCCCCCCTAGGCATGAACACTGAAGCTTTCTTT. As protein: CASSLAPLGMNTEAFF. The chain has TRBV5-1 and TRBJ1-1; D gene unclear. V shed 0 bases and J shed 0 bases, with 12 bases lying between them. This CDR3 is built from 16 residues. Germline CDR1 is SGHRS and CDR2 is YFSETQ.

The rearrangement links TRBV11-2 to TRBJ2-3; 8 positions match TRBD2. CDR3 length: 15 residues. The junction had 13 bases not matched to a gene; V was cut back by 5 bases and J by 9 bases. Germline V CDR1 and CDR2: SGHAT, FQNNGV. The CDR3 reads CASSREGSGSGTQYF. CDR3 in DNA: TGTGCCAGCAGCCGGGAGGGGAGTGGATCGGGAACGCAGTATTTT.

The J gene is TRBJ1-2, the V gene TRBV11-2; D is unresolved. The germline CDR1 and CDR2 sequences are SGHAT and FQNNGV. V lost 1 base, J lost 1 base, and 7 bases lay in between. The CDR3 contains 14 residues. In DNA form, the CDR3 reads TGTGCCAGCAGCTTAGGACCGAGTAACTATGGCTACACCTTC. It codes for CASSLGPSNYGYTF.

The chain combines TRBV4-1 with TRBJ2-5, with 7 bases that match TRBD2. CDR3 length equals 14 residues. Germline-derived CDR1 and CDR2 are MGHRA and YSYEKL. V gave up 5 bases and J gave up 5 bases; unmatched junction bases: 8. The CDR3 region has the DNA TGCGCCAGCAGCTATCGACTAGCCCCCGAGACCCAGTACTTC. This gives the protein CASSYRLAPETQYF.